This T cell receptor (beta chain) comes out of a study of shared clonotypes between healthy human individuals. About the study: The cohort comprised a couple of women and a few men. Their ages spanned 18 to 49 years.

Only Caucasian adults living in Nashville, Tennessee served as donors. There are 18 residues in the CDR3. After removal of 2 bases from V and 4 bases from J, the junction contained 10 bases not matched to a gene. Germline V lookup: CDR1 MRHNA, CDR2 SNTAGT. The repertoire was sequenced with immunoSEQ multiplex PCR; TCRdb's copy has only in-frame clones and lacks some. The sample records about 2.3 million clones, about 92% being singletons. Sample: naive CD4+ T cells from PBMCs. Regarding subset: CD45RA+ positively selected. The chain has TRBV6-4 and TRBJ2-1; 11 nucleotides match TRBD2. The TCR comes from a man between 18 and 35 years old in good health. Some clones in this sample may be carry-over from other donors' samples. CDR3 sequence reads: CASSDSASGRLAYNEQFF. The CDR3, as DNA: TGTGCCAGCAGTGACAGCGCTAGCGGGAGGCTCGCATACAATGAGCAGTTCTTC.